This is a list of T cell receptor beta chains from one sample in a study of blood T cell repertoires in COVID-19. Using immunoSEQ multiplex PCR, the repertoire was profiled, and TCRdb retains in-frame clones only, with some absent. In the table there are about 36,000 clones, roughly four fifths of which are singletons. Input material: peripheral blood. The receptors derive from a human donor in a cohort sampled during active or convalescent COVID-19. The donor label of this sample is uncertain. Each CDR3 is given with its conserved first and last residue. D genes are given only for firm matches. Clone size is not always given. Where it is, it says once, few, many or a class for expanded clones.

clone_size j_call d_call v_call cdr3_nt cdr3_aa
- TRBJ2-7 TRBD1 TRBV9 TGTGCCAGCAGCTTAGGGGACAGGGGCACCTACGAGCAGTACTTC CASSLGDRGTYEQYF
- TRBJ2-7 - TRBV7-2 TGTGCCAGCAGCCTGGACAGTAACTACGAGCAGTACTTC CASSLDSNYEQYF
- TRBJ1-1 TRBD1 TRBV25-1 TGTGCCAGCAGTCTTTCGGGACAGGGGGACACTGAAGCTTTCTTT CASSLSGQGDTEAFF
- TRBJ2-7 TRBD1 TRBV6-6 TGTGCCAGCAGTTTATGGACAGGGGGTGGCGAGCAGTACTTC CASSLWTGGGEQYF
- TRBJ2-7 - TRBV18 TGTGCCAGCTCACCGGAGTTGGCGGCGAGTAGCGAGCAGTACTTC CASSPELAASSEQYF
- TRBJ1-5 - TRBV20-1 TGCAGTGCTGGTGACGGGGGCAATCAGCCCCAGCATTTT CSAGDGGNQPQHF
- TRBJ2-2 TRBD1 TRBV6-5 TGTGCCAGCAGTTACCAACGACAGGGGCACACCGGGGAGCTGTTTTTT CASSYQRQGHTGELFF
- TRBJ2-5 TRBD1 TRBV30 TGTGCCTGGGGGACAGGGGGCCAAGAGACCCAGTACTTC CAWGTGGQETQYF
few TRBJ2-3 TRBD2 TRBV27 TGTGCCAGCAGAAGACTAGCGGGGAAAGATACGCAGTATTTT CASRRLAGKDTQYF
- TRBJ1-2 - TRBV6-5 TGTGCCAGCAGTTACAGTCAGGGCTGGGGCTACACCTTC CASSYSQGWGYTF
- TRBJ2-3 - TRBV20-1 TGCAGTGCTAGTCTGAGGGTTAGCACAGATACGCAGTATTTT CSASLRVSTDTQYF
- TRBJ1-2 TRBD1 TRBV29-1 TGCAGCGTTGAAGAGAACAGGGGTGGGGGCTACACCTTC CSVEENRGGGYTF
- TRBJ1-2 - TRBV10-3 TGTGCCATCAGTGGAGAGAACTATGGCTACACCTTC CAISGENYGYTF
- TRBJ2-1 TRBD2 TRBV6-2/TRBV6-3 TGTGCCAGCAGCAGGGCTAGCGGCCGGAATGAGCAGTTCTTC CASSRASGRNEQFF
- TRBJ2-1 TRBD1 TRBV19 TGTGCCAGTAGATTAATGACAGGGCCTATAAACAATGAGCAGTTCTTC CASRLMTGPINNEQFF
- TRBJ1-5 TRBD1 TRBV10-3 TGTGCCATCAGTGAGCGGACAGGGGGGAACCCTCAGCCCCAGCATTTT CAISERTGGNPQPQHF
- TRBJ2-5 TRBD2 TRBV5-6 TGTGCCAGCAGTCGACCGGGACTAGCGGGAGGAGCAGAGACCCAGTACTTC CASSRPGLAGGAETQYF
few TRBJ1-5 - TRBV30 TGTGCCTTAGCGGGGGATAGCAATCAGCCCCAGCATTTT CALAGDSNQPQHF
once TRBJ2-7 - TRBV5-1 TGCGCCAGCAGCTTGGTTGGGGGCGGTATGTACGAGCAGTACTTC CASSLVGGGMYEQYF
- TRBJ2-2 TRBD2 TRBV4-2 TGTGCCAGCAGCCAAGTACTAGCGGGAGTGGCCGGGGAGCTGTTTTTT CASSQVLAGVAGELFF
- TRBJ2-1 TRBD1 TRBV25-1 TGTGCCAGCAGTGACAGGGGGAGCTCCTACAATGAGCAGTTCTTC CASSDRGSSYNEQFF
- TRBJ2-3 TRBD2 TRBV24-1 TGTGCCACCAGTGGGACCGGGGGGGGCACAGATACGCAGTATTTT CATSGTGGGTDTQYF
- TRBJ1-2 - TRBV15 TGTGCCACCAGCAGACACCCCCCGGGGGTCTATGGCTACACCTTC CATSRHPPGVYGYTF
- TRBJ2-3 - TRBV11-3 TGTGCCAGCAGCTTCGGACTGTCAGATACGCAGTATTTT CASSFGLSDTQYF
- TRBJ1-1 - TRBV28 TGTGCCAGCAGTTTAGCGGGGGATTGGCTCACTGAAGCTTTCTTT CASSLAGDWLTEAFF
- TRBJ1-2 TRBD1 TRBV6-6 TGTGCCAGCAGTCGGGACAGGGGGCCGGGCTACACCTTC CASSRDRGPGYTF
- TRBJ1-3 TRBD1 TRBV3-1/TRBV3-2 TGTGCCAGCAGCCTAAAACTACTGACAGGGTCGGGATCTGGAAACACCATATATTTT CASSLKLLTGSGSGNTIYF
once TRBJ1-1 - TRBV18 TGTGCCAGCTCATCCGGCGGGAGGGGCACTGAAGCTTTCTTT CASSSGGRGTEAFF
- TRBJ2-3 - TRBV6-2/TRBV6-3 TGTGCCAGCAGTGGTGGCCCTGGGCAAGGAGATACGCAGTATTTT CASSGGPGQGDTQYF
- TRBJ2-5 TRBD2 TRBV9 TGTGCCAGCAGCGCGCCGGGACTAGCGGGAGCACGGACCCAGTACTTC CASSAPGLAGARTQYF
- TRBJ2-5 TRBD2 TRBV6-6 TGTGCCAGCATAGCGGGAGTCCCAGAGACCCAGTACTTC CASIAGVPETQYF
- TRBJ2-2 TRBD2 TRBV28 TGTGCCAGCACTCCCGGGGGGACCGGGGAGCTGTTTTTT CASTPGGTGELFF
- TRBJ1-4 TRBD1 TRBV30 TGTGCCTGGCATCGGGACAGGGCTGGAAAACTGTTTTTT CAWHRDRAGKLFF
- TRBJ2-7 TRBD1 TRBV6-5 TGTGCCAGCAGTTACTCCAACAGGGGGAGTTTCAACGAGCAGTACTTC CASSYSNRGSFNEQYF
- TRBJ2-7 - TRBV19 TGTGCCAGTAGTATAGGACTCGGAGGATACGAGCAGTACTTC CASSIGLGGYEQYF
- TRBJ1-2 TRBD1 TRBV29-1 TGCAGCGGGGGAGACAGGGTAGATGGCTACACCTTC CSGGDRVDGYTF
- TRBJ2-7 TRBD1 TRBV18 TGTGCCAGCTCACCACGAACAGGGGTTACCTACGAGCAGTACTTC CASSPRTGVTYEQYF
few TRBJ2-7 - TRBV4-3 TGCGCCAGCAGCAGACTCACCGGCTACGAGCAGTACTTC CASSRLTGYEQYF
- TRBJ1-2 - TRBV4-3 TGCGCCAGCAGCCTCACAGGGTTGGGCGGCTACACCTTC CASSLTGLGGYTF
- TRBJ2-5 TRBD1 TRBV6-5 TGTGCCAGCAGTCGCGACAGGGAAGAGACCCAGTACTTC CASSRDREETQYF
- TRBJ2-5 - TRBV16 TGTGCCAGCAGCCAATCGAACGCAGGTAGAGAGACCCAGTACTTC CASSQSNAGRETQYF
- TRBJ2-6 TRBD1 TRBV4-1 TGCGCCAGCAGCCAGGACAGGGAACAAGCCGGGGCCAACGTCCTGACTTTC CASSQDREQAGANVLTF
- TRBJ1-1 TRBD1 TRBV7-2 TGTGCCAGCAGCTTAACTACAGGGGGCACTGAAGCTTTCTTT CASSLTTGGTEAFF
- TRBJ2-1 TRBD2 TRBV6-2/TRBV6-3 TGTGCCAGCAGTCCCGGGACTAGCGGGAGAATCAATGAGCAGTTCTTC CASSPGTSGRINEQFF